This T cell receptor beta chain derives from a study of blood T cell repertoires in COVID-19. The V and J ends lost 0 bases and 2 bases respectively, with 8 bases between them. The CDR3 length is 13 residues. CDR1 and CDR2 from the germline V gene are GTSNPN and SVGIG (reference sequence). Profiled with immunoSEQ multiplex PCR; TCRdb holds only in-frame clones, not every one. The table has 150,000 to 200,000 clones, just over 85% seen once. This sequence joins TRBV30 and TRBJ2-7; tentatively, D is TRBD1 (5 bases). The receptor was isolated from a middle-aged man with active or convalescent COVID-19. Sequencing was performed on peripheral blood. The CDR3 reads CAWSVSRAYEQYF. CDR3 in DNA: TGTGCCTGGAGTGTAAGCAGGGCCTACGAGCAGTACTTC.